Below are 3 T cell receptor beta chains sequenced from a single sample in a study of blood T cells in healthy people across ages. Sample-barcoded 5' priming and a J-beta primer mix drove a second PCR of about 6 to 12 cycles. TCRdb reprocessed the 5' RACE reads with MiXCR, giving one entry per CDR3 protein. The data contain about 650,000 distinct CDR3 sequences, roughly 32% of them singletons. The specimen was blood. These receptors were obtained from a woman older than 75 in good health.

This clonotype showed up many times. The chain is built from TRBV4-2 and TRBJ2-7; 9 bases fit TRBD1. The trim removed 0 bases at V and 3 bases at J, leaving 6 bases unmatched. The CDR3 spans 16 residues. CDR1 and CDR2 (germline): LGHNA, YNFKEQ. The CDR3 nucleotides read TGTGCCAGCAGCCAAGATGGGCCGGGACAGGGCTACGAGCAGTACTTC. Its protein is CASSQDGPGQGYEQYF.

This sequence joins TRBV5-1 and TRBJ1-5; 7 bases line up with TRBD1. V gave up 4 bases and J gave up 4 bases; unmatched junction bases: 8. CDR3 size: 15 residues. In germline, CDR1 is SGHRS, CDR2 YFSETQ. CDR3 in amino acids: CASSLRGQGNQPQHF. In DNA, the CDR3 is TGCGCCAGCAGCCTAAGGGGGCAAGGGAATCAGCCCCAGCATTTT.

This clonotype occurred a few times. Since a much larger clone is just one base distant, this may be a read error. The chain couples TRBV7-9 to TRBJ2-7, with 7 bases fitting TRBD1. The CDR3 runs to 15 residues. V dropped 1 base and J dropped 6; count of bases not matched to a gene: 9. Germline values: CDR1 SEHNR, CDR2 FQNEAQ (reference sequence). The CDR3 sequence: CASSLGRDRYCEQYF. The CDR3 nucleotides are TGTGCCAGCAGCTTAGGAAGGGACAGATACTGCGAGCAGTACTTC.